This entry lists 24 T cell receptor beta chains sequenced from one sample in a study of shared clonotypes between healthy human individuals. Method: immunoSEQ multiplex PCR; TCRdb's copy keeps in-frame clones and lacks some. Of 2.3 million or so clones in the sample, approximately 93% were seen once. The specimen sequenced was naive CD4+ T cells from PBMCs. Subset: CD45RA+ positively selected. The receptor set was obtained from a man in his late teens or twenties in good health. Some clones in this sample may be carry-over from other donors' samples.

V usage is TRBV4-1 and J usage is TRBJ2-7, with 7 bases that match TRBD1. J was trimmed by 3 bases and V by 4 bases; bases with no gene match: 6. The CDR3 spans 14 residues. CDR1 and CDR2 from the germline V gene are MGHRA and YSYEKL. The CDR3 DNA follows: TGCGCCAGCAGCCCCGGGAACAGGGGCTACGAGCAGTACTTC. This gives the protein CASSPGNRGYEQYF.

This clone was observed a single time. This chain links TRBV19 with TRBJ2-6; no clear D. This CDR3 is 18 amino acids long. Trimming took off 6 bases at V and 2 bases at J, with 20 bases between the two ends. The germline CDR1 and CDR2 sequences are LNHDA and SQIVND (reference sequence). The CDR3 is CASSQARPWKTGANVLTF. CDR3 nucleotides: TGTGCCAGTAGCCAGGCCAGGCCCTGGAAAACTGGGGCCAACGTCCTGACTTTC.

The J gene is TRBJ1-1, the V gene TRBV28, with 9 bases matching TRBD1. The CDR3 extends over 16 amino acids. Germline CDR1 reads MDHEN; CDR2 reads SYDVKM. CDR3 in DNA: TGTGGCATACAACCACCGGGACAGGGTTGGAACACTGAAGCTTTCTTT. This translates into CGIQPPGQGWNTEAFF.

Turning to this clone: The junction and the germline gene differ at one end; a read error may be behind it. This chain uses TRBV9 with TRBJ1-2; possible D gene TRBD1, 5 bases. The CDR3 loop spans 15 amino acids. Germline CDR1 reads SGDLS; CDR2 reads YYNGEE. The CDR3 DNA reads TGTGCCAGCAGCGACTCTTACGGGGGGTACTACGGCTACACCTTC. Its protein product is CASSDSYGGYYGYTF.

This clone was seen once. The V gene is TRBV19, the J gene TRBJ2-6, with no clear D. Trimming took 6 bases from V and 0 from J, leaving 15 bases between them. The CDR3 length is 17 residues. The germline V gene has CDR1 LNHDA and CDR2 SQIVND (reference sequence). The CDR3 DNA is TGTGCCAGTAGACCGGGTCTTTATAACTCTGGGGCCAACGTCCTGACTTTC. It specifies CASRPGLYNSGANVLTF.

This chain links TRBV25-1 with TRBJ1-6; TRBD1 aligns across 7 bases. The J segment lost 9 bases and the V segment lost 6 bases, leaving 5 bases of the junction unmatched. Per the germline V gene, CDR1 is MGHDK and CDR2 is SYGVNS. This CDR3 has 13 amino acids. The CDR3 sequence is CASSGWTGSPLHF. CDR3 bases: TGTGCCAGCAGCGGGTGGACAGGTTCACCCCTCCACTTT. Based on the CDR3 plus reference TRBV25-1 and TRBJ1-6, the full variable domain is EADIYQTPRYLVIGTGKKITLECSQTMGHDKMYWYQQDPGMELHLIHYSYGVNSTEKGDLSSESTVSRIRTEHFPLTLESARPSHTSQYLCASSGWTGSPLHFGNGTRLTVT.

This chain uses TRBV28 with TRBJ2-7; 10 nucleotides match TRBD1. V lost 8 bases and J lost 2; bases outside the gene matches: 9. The CDR3 has 15 residues. Germline CDR1 MDHEN, CDR2 SYDVKM. CDR3: CASGRQGAIPYEQYF. The CDR3, as DNA: TGTGCCAGCGGACGACAGGGGGCGATACCCTACGAGCAGTACTTC.

The chain employs TRBV6-1 and TRBJ2-5, with D hard to call. The J call may be mistaken, given a closer DNA end match to TRBJ2-7. CDR1 MNHNS and CDR2 SASEGT come from the germline V gene. The CDR3 loop spans 13 amino acids. In nucleotides, the CDR3 is TGTGCCAGCAGTGAAAGCTGGCGCTACGAGCAGTACTTC. It codes for CASSESWRYEQYF.

This chain joins TRBV9 and TRBJ2-5; 10 bases line up with TRBD2. The V segment lost 3 bases and the J segment 1 base; nucleotides outside the gene matches: 9. Looked up from germline, CDR1 is SGDLS and CDR2 is YYNGEE. The CDR3 is 17 amino acids. The CDR3 loop is CASSAEETSGVQETQYF. The CDR3 DNA follows: TGTGCCAGCAGCGCAGAGGAAACTAGCGGGGTCCAAGAGACCCAGTACTTC.

CDR3 loop: CAWSSGDPGEQYF. The CDR3 DNA is TGTGCCTGGAGTAGTGGAGATCCGGGGGAGCAGTACTTC. V usage is TRBV30 and J usage is TRBJ2-7; possibly TRBD2 for D (5 bases). The CDR3 spans 13 residues. V lost 2 bases and J lost 7, with 15 bases in between. The germline CDR1 and CDR2 sequences are GTSNPN and SVGIG (reference sequence).

The CDR3 nucleotides are TGTGCCAGCAGCCCCAGAGGACAGGCCTTCTCCTACGAGCAGTACTTC. Protein: CASSPRGQAFSYEQYF. The chain combines TRBV7-9 with TRBJ2-7; 7 bases align to TRBD1. The J segment lost 0 bases and the V segment lost 5 bases, leaving 10 bases of the junction unmatched. Germline lookup yields CDR1 SEHNR and CDR2 FQNEAQ (reference sequence). The CDR3 length is 16 residues.

This clone appeared a single time. The chain joins TRBV18 to TRBJ1-2; TRBD1 matches at 10 bases. From germline, CDR1 is KGHSH and CDR2 LQKENI. The CDR3 covers 17 residues. V lost 4 bases, J lost 3 bases, and 11 bases stayed unmatched. CDR3 amino acids: CASSLTGTGAKDYGYTF. The DNA for the CDR3 is TGTGCCAGCTCACTTACCGGGACAGGGGCGAAGGACTATGGCTACACCTTC.

Comment on this clone: Different DNA sequences within this sample yield the same CDR3. The chain links TRBV7-2 to TRBJ2-3, with 8 positions matching TRBD2. V trimming: 5 bases; J trimming: 1 base; junction bases outside the gene matches: 2. CDR1 SGHTA and CDR2 FQGNSA come from the germline V gene. This CDR3 is 14 amino acids long. CDR3 in amino acids: CASSPGLGTDTQYF. In DNA form, the CDR3 reads TGTGCCAGCAGCCCGGGACTAGGCACAGATACGCAGTATTTT.

This rearrangement joins TRBV29-1 to TRBJ1-2; 7 bases are shared with TRBD1. This CDR3 is built from 13 residues. J lost 5 bases, V lost 6 bases, and 9 bases had no gene match. Germline V gene data show CDR1 as SQVTM and CDR2 as ANQGSEA. The CDR3 loop reads CSVLGQDLYGYTF. The CDR3 nucleotides are TGCAGCGTACTCGGACAGGACTTGTATGGCTACACCTTC.

The rearrangement links TRBV2 to TRBJ1-3, with D perhaps matching TRBD1 (5 bases). CDR1 SNHLY and CDR2 FYNNEI come from the germline V gene. Trimming pared 6 bases from V and 0 bases from J, leaving 12 bases between. CDR3 length: 15 residues. This chain's CDR3 is CASRYTGLSGNTIYF. The CDR3 region has the DNA TGTGCCAGCAGGTACACAGGACTCTCTGGAAACACCATATATTTT.

The chain recombines TRBV15 with TRBJ1-1; D is ambiguous. V was shortened by 3 bases and J by 8 bases, with 16 bases between the two germline ends. This CDR3 has 14 amino acids. Looked up from germline, CDR1 is LNHNV and CDR2 is YYDKDF (reference sequence). CDR3 residues: CATSRVSAGWEAFF. The CDR3 DNA follows: TGTGCCACCAGCAGGGTCTCCGCTGGGTGGGAAGCTTTCTTT.

The chain uses TRBV7-2 and TRBJ1-2; D is perhaps TRBD1 (5 bases). The V end lost 1 base, the J end lost 8 bases, and 20 bases lay between the germline ends. Germline CDR1 reads SGHTA; CDR2 reads FQGNSA. CDR3 length equals 16 residues. The CDR3 region is CASSLEGRRPESGYTF. DNA for the CDR3: TGTGCCAGCAGCTTAGAGGGGAGGCGGCCGGAAAGCGGCTACACCTTC. The variable domain in full, completed from reference TRBV7-2 and TRBJ1-2, reads GAGVSQSPSNKVTEKGKDVELRCDPISGHTALYWYRQSLGQGLEFLIYFQGNSAPDKSGLPSDRFSAERTGGSVSTLTIQRTQQEDSAVYLCASSLEGRRPESGYTFGSGTRLTVV.

Concerning this clone: Other nucleotide sequences from this sample produce the same CDR3. V gene TRBV7-2 combines with J gene TRBJ2-3; no clear D gene. CDR1 and CDR2 (germline): SGHTA, FQGNSA. This CDR3 contains 13 residues. Trimming removed 1 base at V and 4 bases at J, with 6 bases between. The CDR3 DNA sequence: TGTGCCAGCAGCTTAGTCCGCGCAGATACGCAGTATTTT. The encoded protein is CASSLVRADTQYF.

V usage is TRBV28 and J usage is TRBJ2-7, with 7 nucleotides matching TRBD2. Germline values: CDR1 MDHEN, CDR2 SYDVKM. Losses at the gene ends were 5 bases for V and 1 base for J; bases not matched to a gene: 8. The length of the CDR3 is 15 residues. The CDR3 protein is CASSTGGSKSYEQYF. CDR3 coding DNA: TGTGCCAGCAGTACGGGAGGCAGTAAATCCTACGAGCAGTACTTC.

This clone has only one observation. The rearrangement uses TRBV29-1 and TRBJ2-3; D is perhaps TRBD1 (5 bases). With 6 bases removed from V and 4 bases from J, the gap between germline ends came to 14 bases. The CDR3 is 13 residues long. Germline loops: CDR1 SQVTM, CDR2 ANQGSEA. CDR3 residues: CSVCQGWSDTQYF. DNA of the CDR3: TGCAGCGTGTGTCAGGGCTGGTCAGATACGCAGTATTTT.

The chain employs TRBV9 and TRBJ2-7, with 7 nucleotides matching TRBD2. Germline loops: CDR1 SGDLS, CDR2 YYNGEE. This CDR3 spans 14 amino acids. After removal of 0 bases from V and 6 bases from J, the junction contained 6 bases not matched to a gene. The CDR3 spells CASSVGPGGREQYF. CDR3 nucleotide sequence: TGTGCCAGCAGCGTAGGGCCGGGGGGACGCGAGCAGTACTTC.

CDR3 bases: TGCGCCAGCAGCCCCTGGCCAAGGGCGACTGAAGCTTTCTTT. Translating it yields CASSPWPRATEAFF. The chain uses TRBV5-1 and TRBJ1-1; the D is unclear. Germline-derived CDR1 and CDR2 are SGHRS and YFSETQ. The CDR3 sequence is 14 residues long. V lost 4 bases, J lost 5 bases, and 15 bases lay in between. The full variable domain, in which reference TRBV5-1 and TRBJ1-1 provide the parts outside the CDR3, is KAGVTQTPRYLIKTRGQQVTLSCSPISGHRSVSWYQQTPGQGLQFLFEYFSETQRNKGNFPGRFSGRQFSNSRSEMNVSTLELGDSALYLCASSPWPRATEAFFGQGTRLTVV.

The CDR3 reads CASSRLAGGPGELFF. In DNA form, the CDR3 reads TGTGCCAGCAGCCGACTAGCGGGAGGGCCAGGGGAGCTGTTTTTT. The chain combines TRBV11-3 with TRBJ2-2, with 14 positions matching TRBD2. The CDR3 runs to 15 residues. The trim removed 5 bases at V and 8 bases at J, leaving 4 bases unmatched. The V gene's germline CDR1 is SGHNT and CDR2 YENEEA.

J is TRBJ1-2 and V is TRBV7-2, with no clear D. V lost 5 bases to trimming and J lost 4 bases, with 20 bases between them. CDR1 SGHTA and CDR2 FQGNSA come from the germline V gene. The CDR3 length is 16 residues. The CDR3 here is CASSPREREGGYGYTF. CDR3 in DNA: TGTGCCAGCAGCCCCCGTGAGCGGGAGGGAGGCTATGGCTACACCTTC.